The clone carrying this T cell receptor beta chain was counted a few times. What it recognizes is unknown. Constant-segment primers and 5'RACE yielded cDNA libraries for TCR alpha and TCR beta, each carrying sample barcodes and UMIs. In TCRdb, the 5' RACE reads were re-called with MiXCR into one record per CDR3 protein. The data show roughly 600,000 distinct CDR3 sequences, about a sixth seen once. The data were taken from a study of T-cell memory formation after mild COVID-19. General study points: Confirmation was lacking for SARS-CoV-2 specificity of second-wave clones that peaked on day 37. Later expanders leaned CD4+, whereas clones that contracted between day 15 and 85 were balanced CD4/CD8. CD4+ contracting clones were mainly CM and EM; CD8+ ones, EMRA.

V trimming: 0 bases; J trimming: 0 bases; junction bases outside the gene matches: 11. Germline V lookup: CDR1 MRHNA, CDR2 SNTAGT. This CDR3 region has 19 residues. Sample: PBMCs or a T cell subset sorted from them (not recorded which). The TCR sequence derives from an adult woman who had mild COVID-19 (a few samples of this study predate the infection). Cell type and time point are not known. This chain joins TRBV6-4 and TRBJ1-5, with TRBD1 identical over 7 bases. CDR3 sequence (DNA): TGTGCCAGCAGTGACTCTTGGGGGACAGCCAGGCTTAGCAATCAGCCCCAGCATTTT. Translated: CASSDSWGTARLSNQPQHF.